The 2 T cell receptor beta chains in this list originate from one sample, sequenced in a study of T-cell memory formation after mild COVID-19. TCRdb independently ran MiXCR on the 5' RACE reads; one entry per CDR3 protein. Of about 470,000 distinct CDR3 sequences in the sample, about 20% were seen once. The sequenced sample was PBMCs or a T cell subset sorted from them (not recorded which). Source of these receptors: an adult woman who had mild COVID-19 (a few samples of this study predate the infection). Cell type and time point are not known.

In its sample, this clonotype was seen a few times. V and J are TRBV19 and TRBJ2-3; 15 bases align to TRBD2. The trim removed 6 bases at V and 3 bases at J, leaving 10 bases unmatched. Germline-derived CDR1 and CDR2 are LNHDA and SQIVND (reference sequence). CDR3 length equals 18 residues. The CDR3, as DNA: TGTGCCAGTAGCCCTCTGGAGGGACTAGCGGGAGGAACAGATACGCAGTATTTT. Its protein product is CASSPLEGLAGGTDTQYF. The full variable domain, completed using reference TRBV19 and TRBJ2-3, is DGGITQSPKYLFRKEGQNVTLSCEQNLNHDAMYWYRQDPGQGLRLIYYSQIVNDFQKGDIAEGYSVSREKKESFPLTVTSAQKNPTAFYLCASSPLEGLAGGTDTQYFGPGTRLTVL.

The chain joins TRBV2 to TRBJ1-4; TRBD1 might be the D (5 bases). Trimming left V 7 bases short and J 10 bases short, with 16 bases between. Germline V gene data show CDR1 as SNHLY and CDR2 as FYNNEI. CDR3 size: 13 residues. Written as DNA, the CDR3 is TGTGCCAGCACAGAGGGCAGGGATGGAAAACTGTTTTTT. Translation: CASTEGRDGKLFF.